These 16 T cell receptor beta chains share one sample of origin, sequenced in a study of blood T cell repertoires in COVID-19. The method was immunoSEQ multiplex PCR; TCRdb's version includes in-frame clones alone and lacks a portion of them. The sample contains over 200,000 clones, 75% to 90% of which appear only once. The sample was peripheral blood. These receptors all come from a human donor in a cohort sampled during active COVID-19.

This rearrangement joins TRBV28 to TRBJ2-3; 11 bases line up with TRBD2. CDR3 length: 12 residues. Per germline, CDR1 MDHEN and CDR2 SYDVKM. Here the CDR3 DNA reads TGTGGGACTAGCGGGAGCACAGATACGCAGTATTTT. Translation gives CGTSGSTDTQYF.

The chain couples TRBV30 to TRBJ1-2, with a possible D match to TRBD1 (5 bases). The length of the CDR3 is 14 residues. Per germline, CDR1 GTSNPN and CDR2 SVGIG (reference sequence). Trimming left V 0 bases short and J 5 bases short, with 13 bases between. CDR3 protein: CAWSVDSPFYGYTF. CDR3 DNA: TGTGCCTGGAGTGTAGACAGTCCTTTTTATGGCTACACCTTC.

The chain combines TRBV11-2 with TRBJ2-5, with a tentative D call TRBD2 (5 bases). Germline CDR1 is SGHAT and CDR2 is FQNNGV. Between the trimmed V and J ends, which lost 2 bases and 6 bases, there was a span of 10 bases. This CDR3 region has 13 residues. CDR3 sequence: CASSLWRKQTQYF. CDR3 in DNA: TGTGCCAGCAGCTTATGGAGGAAACAGACCCAGTACTTC. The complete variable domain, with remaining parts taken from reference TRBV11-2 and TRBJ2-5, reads EAGVAQSPRYKIIEKRQSVAFWCNPISGHATLYWYQQILGQGPKLLIQFQNNGVVDDSQLPKDRFSAERLKGVDSTLKIQPAKLEDSAVYLCASSLWRKQTQYFGPGTRLLVL.

In DNA form, the CDR3 reads TGCGCCAGCAGCCAAGAGAACTGGCGGACAGATACGCAGTATTTT. This translates into CASSQENWRTDTQYF. The chain carries TRBV4-3 and TRBJ2-3; D is uncertain. The CDR3 is 15 amino acids. V lost 0 bases and J lost 3, with 10 bases in between. Germline CDR1 LGHNA, CDR2 YSLEER.

CDR3 protein: CASSYTRTRNNEQFF. DNA of the CDR3: TGTGCCAGCAGTTACACCCGGACTAGAAACAATGAGCAGTTCTTC. V usage is TRBV6-5 and J usage is TRBJ2-1; 7 nucleotides agree with TRBD2. V was clipped by 2 bases and J by 5 bases; unmatched bases: 6. The CDR3 contains 15 residues. Germline V gives CDR1 MNHEY, CDR2 SVGAGI.

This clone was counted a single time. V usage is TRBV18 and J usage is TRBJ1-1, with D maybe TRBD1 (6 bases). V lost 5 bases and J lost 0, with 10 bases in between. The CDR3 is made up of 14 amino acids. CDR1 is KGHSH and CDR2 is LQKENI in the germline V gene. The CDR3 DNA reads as TGTGCCAGCTCAGATCAGGGGATGAACACTGAAGCTTTCTTT. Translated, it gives CASSDQGMNTEAFF.

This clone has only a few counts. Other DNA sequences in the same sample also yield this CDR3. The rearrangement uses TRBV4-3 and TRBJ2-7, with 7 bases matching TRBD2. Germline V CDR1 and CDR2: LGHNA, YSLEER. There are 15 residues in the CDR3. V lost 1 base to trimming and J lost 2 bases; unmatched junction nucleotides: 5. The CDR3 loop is CASSQVLAETYEQYF. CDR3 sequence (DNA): TGCGCCAGCAGCCAAGTTCTAGCGGAAACCTACGAGCAGTACTTC.

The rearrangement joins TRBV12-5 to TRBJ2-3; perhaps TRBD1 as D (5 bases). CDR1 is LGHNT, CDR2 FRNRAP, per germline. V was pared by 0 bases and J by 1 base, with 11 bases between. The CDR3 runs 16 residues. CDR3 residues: CASGLVPGSRTDTQYF. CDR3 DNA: TGTGCTAGTGGTTTGGTACCAGGGTCTCGCACAGATACGCAGTATTTT. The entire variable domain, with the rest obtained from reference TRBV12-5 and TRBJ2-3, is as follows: DARVTQTPRHKVTEMGQEVTMRCQPILGHNTVFWYRQTMMQGLELLAYFRNRAPLDDSGMPKDRFSAEMPDATLATLKIQPSEPRDSAVYFCASGLVPGSRTDTQYFGPGTRLTVL.

The CDR3 sequence is CASSDGLAGLGEQFF. The CDR3 region has the DNA TGTGCCAGCAGCGACGGACTAGCCGGGTTAGGTGAGCAGTTCTTC. The chain joins TRBV7-2 to TRBJ2-1, with 8 positions matching TRBD2. Trimming at V came to 5 bases and at J to 9 bases, leaving 12 bases not matched to a gene. The CDR3 runs 15 residues. Germline CDR1 reads SGHTA; CDR2 reads FQGNSA.

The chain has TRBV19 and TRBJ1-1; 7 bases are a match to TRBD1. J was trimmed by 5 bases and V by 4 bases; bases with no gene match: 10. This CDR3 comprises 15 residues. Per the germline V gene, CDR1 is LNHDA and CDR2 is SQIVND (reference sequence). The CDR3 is CASSRRDSTFTEAFF. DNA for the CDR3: TGTGCCAGTAGTAGACGGGACAGTACTTTTACTGAAGCTTTCTTT.

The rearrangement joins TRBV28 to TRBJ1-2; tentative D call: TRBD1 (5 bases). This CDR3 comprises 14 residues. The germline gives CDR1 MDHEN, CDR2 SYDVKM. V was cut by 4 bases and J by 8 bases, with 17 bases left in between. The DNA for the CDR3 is TGTGCCAGCAGTTCCCCGGGGGGTTACGGGGGCTACACCTTC. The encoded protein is CASSSPGGYGGYTF.

CDR3 sequence (DNA): TGTGCCAGCAGCTTAAGGCAGGGCAACACTGAAGCTTTCTTT. This translates into CASSLRQGNTEAFF. The genes are TRBV7-2 and TRBJ1-1; TRBD1 might be the D (5 bases). The CDR3 totals 14 residues. CDR1 SGHTA and CDR2 FQGNSA come from the germline V gene. V gave up 2 bases and J gave up 2 bases, with 9 bases separating them.

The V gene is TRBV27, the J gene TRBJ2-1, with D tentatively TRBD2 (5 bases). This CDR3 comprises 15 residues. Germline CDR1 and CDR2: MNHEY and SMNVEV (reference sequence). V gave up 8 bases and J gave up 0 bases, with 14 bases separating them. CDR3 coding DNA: TGTGCCAGCGCTTCTAGCTTAAGCTCCTACAATGAGCAGTTCTTC. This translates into CASASSLSSYNEQFF.

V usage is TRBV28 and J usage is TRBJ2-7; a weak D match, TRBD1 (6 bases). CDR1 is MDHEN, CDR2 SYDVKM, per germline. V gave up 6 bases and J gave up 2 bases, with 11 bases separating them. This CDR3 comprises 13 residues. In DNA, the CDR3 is TGTGCCAGCAGCCAGGGGATCGCCTACGAGCAGTACTTC. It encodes CASSQGIAYEQYF.

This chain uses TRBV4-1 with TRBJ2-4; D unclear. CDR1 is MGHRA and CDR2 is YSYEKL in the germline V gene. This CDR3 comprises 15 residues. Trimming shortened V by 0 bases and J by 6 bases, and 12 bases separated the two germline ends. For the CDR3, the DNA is TGCGCCAGCAGCCAAGAGGGCGTTCTCCCAAACATTCAGTACTTC. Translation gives CASSQEGVLPNIQYF.

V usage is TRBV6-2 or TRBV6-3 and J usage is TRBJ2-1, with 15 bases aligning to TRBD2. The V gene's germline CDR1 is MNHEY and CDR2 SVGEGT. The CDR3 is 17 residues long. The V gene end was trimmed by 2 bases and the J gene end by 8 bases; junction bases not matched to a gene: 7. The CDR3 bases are TGTGCCAGCAGTTACCCCAGGACTAGCGGGAGGGCCGATGAGCAGTTCTTC. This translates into CASSYPRTSGRADEQFF.